Detailed here is one TCR beta chain. This specimen includes other DNA sequences encoding the same CDR3. Treatment: some 20 received Ad26.COV2.S at low or high dose, single or two shots; 5 received placebo; per-sample allocation not given. Specimens were obtained on day 63 following the first vaccine or placebo injection. At a Boston site, the person donating was an adult of 18-55 years. These data come from a study of Ad26.COV2.S vaccination and SARS-CoV-2 variants. Sequenced by immunoSEQ multiplex PCR; TCRdb stores in-frame clones only, minus some. Of 350,000 to 550,000 clones in the sample, 89% were seen once. The CDR3 covers 14 residues. The germline V gene encodes CDR1 SGHNT and CDR2 YENEEA. Trimming cost V 5 bases and J 2 bases, with 9 bases left between them.

This sequence was found in a person aged 18 to 59 who received the Ad26.COV2.S COVID-19 vaccine or a placebo. The sample was peripheral blood, taken in a trial of Ad26.COV2.S vaccine versus placebo. The J gene is TRBJ2-2, the V gene TRBV11-3; D remains unclear. CDR3 nucleotide sequence: TGTGCCAGCAGCCGAGGACCAAACACCGGGGAGCTGTTTTTT. Translating it yields CASSRGPNTGELFF.